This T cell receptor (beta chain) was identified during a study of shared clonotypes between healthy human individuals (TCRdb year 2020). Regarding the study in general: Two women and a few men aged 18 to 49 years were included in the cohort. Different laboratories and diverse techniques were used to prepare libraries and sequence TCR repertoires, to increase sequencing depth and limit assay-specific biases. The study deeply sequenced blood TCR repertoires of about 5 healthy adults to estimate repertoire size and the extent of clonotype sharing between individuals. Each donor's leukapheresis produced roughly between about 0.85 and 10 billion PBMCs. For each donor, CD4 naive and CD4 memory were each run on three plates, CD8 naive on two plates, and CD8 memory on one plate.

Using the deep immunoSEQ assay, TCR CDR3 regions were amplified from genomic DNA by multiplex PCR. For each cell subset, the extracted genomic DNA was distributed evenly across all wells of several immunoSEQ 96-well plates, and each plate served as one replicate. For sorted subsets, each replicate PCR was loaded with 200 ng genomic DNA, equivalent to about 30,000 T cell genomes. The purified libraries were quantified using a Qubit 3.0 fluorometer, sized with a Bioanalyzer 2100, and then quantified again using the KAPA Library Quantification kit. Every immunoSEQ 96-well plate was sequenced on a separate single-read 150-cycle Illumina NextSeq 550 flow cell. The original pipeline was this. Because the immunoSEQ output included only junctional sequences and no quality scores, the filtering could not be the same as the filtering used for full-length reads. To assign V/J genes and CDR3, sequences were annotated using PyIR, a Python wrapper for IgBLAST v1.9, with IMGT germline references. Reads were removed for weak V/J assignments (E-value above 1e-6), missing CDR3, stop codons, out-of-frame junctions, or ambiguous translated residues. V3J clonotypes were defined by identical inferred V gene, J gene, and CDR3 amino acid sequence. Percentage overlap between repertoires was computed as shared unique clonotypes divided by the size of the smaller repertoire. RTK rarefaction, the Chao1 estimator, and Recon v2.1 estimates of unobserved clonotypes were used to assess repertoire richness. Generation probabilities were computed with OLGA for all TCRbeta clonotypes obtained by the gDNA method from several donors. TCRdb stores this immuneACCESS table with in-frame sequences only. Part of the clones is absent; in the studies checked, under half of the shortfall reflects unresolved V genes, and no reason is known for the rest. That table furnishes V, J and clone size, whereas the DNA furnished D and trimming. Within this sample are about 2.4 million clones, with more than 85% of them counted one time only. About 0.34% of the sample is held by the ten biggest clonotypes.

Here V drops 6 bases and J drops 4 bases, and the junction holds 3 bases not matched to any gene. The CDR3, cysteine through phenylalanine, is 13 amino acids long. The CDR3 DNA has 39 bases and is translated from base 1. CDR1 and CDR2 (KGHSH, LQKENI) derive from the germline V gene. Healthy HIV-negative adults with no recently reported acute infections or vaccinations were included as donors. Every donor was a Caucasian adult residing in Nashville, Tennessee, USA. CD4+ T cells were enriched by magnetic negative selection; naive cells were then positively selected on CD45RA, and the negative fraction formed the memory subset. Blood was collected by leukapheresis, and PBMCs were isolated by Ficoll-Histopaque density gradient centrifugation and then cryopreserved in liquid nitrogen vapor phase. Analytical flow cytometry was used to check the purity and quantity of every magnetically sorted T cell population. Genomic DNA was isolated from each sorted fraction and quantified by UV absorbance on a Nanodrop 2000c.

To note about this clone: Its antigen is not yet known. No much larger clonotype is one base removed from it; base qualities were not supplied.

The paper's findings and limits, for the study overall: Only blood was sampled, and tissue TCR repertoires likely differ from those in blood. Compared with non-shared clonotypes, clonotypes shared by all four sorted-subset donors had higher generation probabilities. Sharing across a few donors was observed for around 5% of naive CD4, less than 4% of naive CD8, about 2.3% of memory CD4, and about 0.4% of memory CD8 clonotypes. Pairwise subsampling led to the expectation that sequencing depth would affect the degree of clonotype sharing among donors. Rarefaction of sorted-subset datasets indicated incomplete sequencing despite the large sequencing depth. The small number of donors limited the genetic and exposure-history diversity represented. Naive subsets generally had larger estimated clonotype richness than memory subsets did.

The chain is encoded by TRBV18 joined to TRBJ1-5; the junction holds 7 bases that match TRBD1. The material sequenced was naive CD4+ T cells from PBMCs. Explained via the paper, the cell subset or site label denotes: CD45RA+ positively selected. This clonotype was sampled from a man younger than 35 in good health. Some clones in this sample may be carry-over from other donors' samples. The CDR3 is CASSQGQNQPQHF. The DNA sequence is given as TGTGCCAGCTCCCAGGGACAGAATCAGCCCCAGCATTTT.